A selection of T cell receptor beta chains follows, all from one sample in a study of blood T cells in healthy people across ages. TCRdb processed the 5' RACE reads anew with MiXCR; each CDR3 protein has one entry. The sample has fewer than 900,000 distinct CDR3 sequences, roughly 34% seen once. The sample consisted of blood. These TCRs come from a man aged 18 to 30 in good health. Both conserved end residues are part of each CDR3. D genes are given only for firm matches. Some rows mark clone size as missing; the rest say once, few, many or name a class of expanded clone.

J gene,V gene,D gene,CDR3 length,clone size,CDR3 protein,CDR3 DNA
TRBJ2-1,TRBV12-3/TRBV12-4,-,14,few,CASSYKGLYDEQFF,TGTGCCAGCAGTTATAAGGGTTTGTATGATGAGCAGTTCTTC
TRBJ2-3,TRBV5-1,TRBD2,14,-,CAGSTGLVADTQYF,TGCGCCGGCAGCACGGGACTAGTGGCAGATACGCAGTATTTT
TRBJ2-2,TRBV2,TRBD2,15,-,CASIPSGGTTGELFF,TGTGCCAGCATTCCTAGCGGGGGGACCACCGGGGAGCTGTTTTTT
TRBJ1-5,TRBV10-3,TRBD1,14,-,CATGAGTGNQPQHF,TGTGCCACGGGCGCCGGGACAGGGAATCAGCCCCAGCATTTT
TRBJ2-3,TRBV7-9,TRBD2,16,few,CASSFRGGGSTDTQYF,TGTGCCAGCAGCTTTCGCGGGGGGGGAAGCACAGATACGCAGTATTTT
TRBJ1-2,TRBV21-1,-,16,few,CASSRRGQPVAYGYTF,TGTGCCAGCAGCAGGAGAGGACAGCCCGTCGCCTATGGCTACACCTTC
TRBJ2-1,TRBV4-3,-,14,few,CASSQDRGSREQFF,TGCGCCAGCAGCCAAGATAGGGGGTCTCGCGAGCAGTTCTTC
TRBJ2-1,TRBV2,-,15,few,CASSALVGVYNEQFF,TGTGCCAGCAGTGCTTTAGTAGGGGTCTACAATGAGCAGTTCTTC
TRBJ1-5,TRBV30,-,14,-,CAWSVRRTDQPQHF,TGTGCCTGGAGTGTACGAAGGACGGATCAGCCCCAGCATTTT
TRBJ2-3,TRBV9,-,16,few,CASSPIWPTSTDTQYF,TGTGCCAGCAGCCCTATCTGGCCAACTAGCACAGATACGCAGTATTTT